Listed below are T cell receptor beta chains from one sample, sequenced in a study of blood T cell repertoires in COVID-19. Generated by immunoSEQ multiplex PCR, the TCRdb table keeps only in-frame clones and is missing some. The sample includes about 180,000 clones, roughly 81% of them seen just once. Sequenced material: peripheral blood. Receptor source: an elderly woman with COVID-19, enrolled during active disease. Each CDR3 is given with its conserved first and last residue. Fields, in order: clone size, J gene, D gene, V gene, CDR3 length, CDR3 DNA, CDR3 protein. The D gene is left open where the match is weak. A clone size is listed for some rows: how often the clone was seen (once, few, many), or a class if it is expanded.

>.|TRBJ2-7|TRBD2|TRBV5-4|14
TGTGCCAGCAGCCAAGCGGGGGGCTGGGGGGAGCAGTACTTC
CASSQAGGWGEQYF
>.|TRBJ1-1|.|TRBV5-1|13
TGCGCCAGCAGAACAGAGGCGGGAGGCGAAGCTTTCTTT
CASRTEAGGEAFF
>.|TRBJ1-3|.|TRBV3-1/TRBV3-2|13
TGTGCCAGCAGAAAGGAGGGTGTAAACACCATATATTTT
CASRKEGVNTIYF
>.|TRBJ2-5|.|TRBV4-1|16
TGCGCCAGCAGCCAAGATTCGAGCCCCCGGGAAGAGACCCAGTACTTC
CASSQDSSPREETQYF
>.|TRBJ2-6|.|TRBV6-6|16
TGTGCCAGCAGTACCGGACAGAGCACTGGGGCCAACGTCCTGACTTTC
CASSTGQSTGANVLTF
>few|TRBJ2-1|TRBD2|TRBV18|15
TGTGCCAGCTCCCCCGGGACTAGCGGGTACAATGAGCAGTTCTTC
CASSPGTSGYNEQFF
>few|TRBJ2-7|.|TRBV19|10
TGTGCCAGTAGTACAGGGGAGCAGTACTTC
CASSTGEQYF
>.|TRBJ2-7|.|TRBV23-1|14
TGCGCCAGGAGGGGGACCCCCGCCTCCTACGAGCAGTACTTC
CARRGTPASYEQYF
>.|TRBJ1-1|.|TRBV6-2/TRBV6-3|16
TGTGCCAGCAGTTACGGAGGCGGGATTTTGAACACTGAAGCTTTCTTT
CASSYGGGILNTEAFF
>few|TRBJ1-2|TRBD1|TRBV29-1|15
TGCAGCGTTGAAGACGGACAGGGGGCCAGCTATGGCTACACCTTC
CSVEDGQGASYGYTF
>.|TRBJ2-5|.|TRBV28|12
TGTGCCAGCAGGGACAGACAAGAGACCCAGTACTTC
CASRDRQETQYF
>.|TRBJ2-1|.|TRBV6-5|12
TGTGCCAGCAGAGAGGTTCTTGGGGAGCAGTTCTTC
CASREVLGEQFF
>.|TRBJ2-1|TRBD2|TRBV4-2|16
TGTGCCAGCAGCCCGAATCTAGCGGGAGAATACAATGAGCAGTTCTTC
CASSPNLAGEYNEQFF
>.|TRBJ2-1|TRBD2|TRBV3-1/TRBV3-2|16
TGTGCCAGCAGCCAACTAGCGGGAGCATCCTACAATGAGCAGTTCTTC
CASSQLAGASYNEQFF
>.|TRBJ2-7|.|TRBV2|14
TGTGCCAGCAGTGAACGGGGGGCCGCCTACGAGCAGTACTTC
CASSERGAAYEQYF
>once|TRBJ2-1|.|TRBV27|12
TGTGCCAGCAGCCCAGGGTACAATGAGCAGTTCTTC
CASSPGYNEQFF
>.|TRBJ2-7|TRBD1|TRBV4-2|14
TGTGCCAGCAGCCGAGGGACAGGGGTGTACGAGCAGTACTTC
CASSRGTGVYEQYF
>.|TRBJ1-6|TRBD1|TRBV6-5|14
TGTGCCAGCACAACAAGACAGGGGGGTTCACCCCTCCACTTT
CASTTRQGGSPLHF
>.|TRBJ2-7|.|TRBV5-6|14
TGTGCCAGCAGCCTCCCAGGGGCTGGGTACGAGCAGTACTTC
CASSLPGAGYEQYF
>.|TRBJ2-3|TRBD1|TRBV29-1|14
TGCAGCGTCGCCCTGGGACAGGTTGGAGATACGCAGTATTTT
CSVALGQVGDTQYF
>.|TRBJ2-7|TRBD1|TRBV7-7|15
TGTGCTAGCAGCTTACCGGGACAGGGGGCGAGGGAGCAGTACTTC
CASSLPGQGAREQYF
>.|TRBJ2-1|TRBD2|TRBV2|13
TGTGCCAGCAACAAGCGGGGGGGCGATGAGCAGTTCTTC
CASNKRGGDEQFF
>.|TRBJ1-5|TRBD1|TRBV12-5|15
TGTGCTAGTGGTAAAGACAGGGGATTCAATCAGCCCCAGCATTTT
CASGKDRGFNQPQHF
>.|TRBJ2-3|.|TRBV6-1|15
TGTGCCAGCAGTGAAGTGAGGGTTGTAACAGATACGCAGTATTTT
CASSEVRVVTDTQYF
>.|TRBJ2-1|TRBD1|TRBV29-1|13
TGCAGCGAATCGGGACAGGGAACGGATGAGCAGTTCTTC
CSESGQGTDEQFF
>.|TRBJ2-2|.|TRBV5-6|14
TGTGCCAGCAGCTTGGCCGTTGGAGTCGGGGAGCTGTTTTTT
CASSLAVGVGELFF
>few|TRBJ2-7|.|TRBV19|13
TGTGCCAGTAGTGTTCAGGGTTCCTACGAGCAGTACTTC
CASSVQGSYEQYF
>.|TRBJ2-5|TRBD2|TRBV3-1/TRBV3-2|13
TGTGCCAGCAGCCTTATAGCGGGGCAGACCCAGTACTTC
CASSLIAGQTQYF
>.|TRBJ2-6|.|TRBV30|15
TGTGCCTGGAGCGCGAGGGTTTATGGGGCCAACGTCCTGACTTTC
CAWSARVYGANVLTF
>.|TRBJ1-2|TRBD1|TRBV5-4|15
TGTGCCAGCAGCTTACCGGGACAGGCTGAAGGAGGCTACACCTTC
CASSLPGQAEGGYTF
>.|TRBJ1-1|.|TRBV15|14
TGTGCCACCAGCAGAGGAACAGGGCTCACTGAAGCTTTCTTT
CATSRGTGLTEAFF
>.|TRBJ2-7|.|TRBV6-5|12
TGTGCCAGCAAGTCGGACAGATACGAGCAGTACTTC
CASKSDRYEQYF
>.|TRBJ2-1|.|TRBV11-2|13
TGTGCCAGCAGCTTAGAAGCAGGCTATGAGCAGTTCTTC
CASSLEAGYEQFF
>.|TRBJ2-7|.|TRBV6-5|14
TGTGCCAGCGGGGCTTCGGGGGTATCCTACGAGCAGTACTTC
CASGASGVSYEQYF
>.|TRBJ1-1|.|TRBV6-1|15
TGTGCCAGCAGTCGGGGGGGAGGTAGGGATCCTGAAGCTTTCTTT
CASSRGGGRDPEAFF
>.|TRBJ1-5|TRBD1|TRBV5-1|15
TGCGCCAGCAGCTTGTCAGGGGGCGATGGACAGCCCCAGCATTTT
CASSLSGGDGQPQHF
>.|TRBJ2-1|.|TRBV13|15
TGTGCCAGCAGGTCGGGGAGATGGGCCTACAATGAGCAGTTCTTC
CASRSGRWAYNEQFF
>.|TRBJ2-7|.|TRBV3-1/TRBV3-2|13
TGTGCCAGCAGCCCGTGGGCTACCTACGAGCAGTACTTC
CASSPWATYEQYF
>.|TRBJ1-5|.|TRBV28|15
TGTGCCAGCAACGGGGATATGCGGAGCAATCAGCCCCAGCATTTT
CASNGDMRSNQPQHF
>.|TRBJ2-1|.|TRBV4-3|13
TGCGCCAGCAGCCAAGATCGGGCGGGTGAGCAGTTCTTC
CASSQDRAGEQFF
>.|TRBJ1-5|.|TRBV12-1|13
TGTGCCAGCAGCTTTGGGCATCATCAGCCCCAGCATTTT
CASSFGHHQPQHF
>.|TRBJ2-1|TRBD2|TRBV11-3|16
TGTGCCAGCCGGGGAGCGGGAGGGAGCTCCTACAATGAGCAGTTCTTC
CASRGAGGSSYNEQFF
>.|TRBJ1-6|.|TRBV1|16
TGCACCAGCAGCCAAGACGGGGACAGGGTGGATTCACCCCTCCACTTT
CTSSQDGDRVDSPLHF
>once|TRBJ2-7|TRBD1|TRBV11-2|14
TGTGCCAGCAGCCGTAGGACAGGTCAGGTCGAGCAGTACTTC
CASSRRTGQVEQYF
>.|TRBJ1-1|TRBD1|TRBV19|15
TGTGCCAGTAGTCCCCGACAGGGGGGGAACACTGAAGCTTTCTTT
CASSPRQGGNTEAFF
>few|TRBJ2-2|TRBD1|TRBV7-9|15
TGTGCCAGCAGCCTGGGACAGGGAAACACCGGGGAGCTGTTTTTT
CASSLGQGNTGELFF